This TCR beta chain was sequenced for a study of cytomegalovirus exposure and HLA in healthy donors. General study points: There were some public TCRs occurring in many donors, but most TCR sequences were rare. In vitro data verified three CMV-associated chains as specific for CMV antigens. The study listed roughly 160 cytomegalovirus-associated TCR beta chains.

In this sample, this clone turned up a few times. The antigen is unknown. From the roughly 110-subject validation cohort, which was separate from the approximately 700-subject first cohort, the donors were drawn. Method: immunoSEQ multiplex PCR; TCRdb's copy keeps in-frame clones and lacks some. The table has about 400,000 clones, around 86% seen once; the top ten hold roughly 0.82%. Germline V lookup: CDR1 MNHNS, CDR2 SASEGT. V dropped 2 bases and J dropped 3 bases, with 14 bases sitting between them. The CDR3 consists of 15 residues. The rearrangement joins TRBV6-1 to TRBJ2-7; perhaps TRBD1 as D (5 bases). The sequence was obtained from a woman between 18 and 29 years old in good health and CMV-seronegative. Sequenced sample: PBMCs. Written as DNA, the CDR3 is TGTGCCAGCAGTGAAATCGTTTGGGGCCGCTACGAGCAGTACTTC. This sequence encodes CASSEIVWGRYEQYF.